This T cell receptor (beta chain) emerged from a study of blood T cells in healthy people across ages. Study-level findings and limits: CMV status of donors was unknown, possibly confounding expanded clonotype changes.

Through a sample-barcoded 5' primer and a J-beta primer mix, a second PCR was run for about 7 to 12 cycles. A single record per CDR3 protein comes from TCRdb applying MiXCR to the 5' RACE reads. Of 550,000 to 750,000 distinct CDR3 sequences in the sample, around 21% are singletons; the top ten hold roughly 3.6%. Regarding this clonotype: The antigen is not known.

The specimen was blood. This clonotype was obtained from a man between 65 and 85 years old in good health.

CDR3 protein: CASSYSEREWETQYF. The CDR3 nucleotides are TGTGCCAGCAGTTACTCTGAGCGGGAGTGGGAGACCCAGTACTTC. The V and J genes are TRBV6-5 and TRBJ2-5; 8 nucleotides line up with TRBD2. Germline lookup yields CDR1 MNHEY and CDR2 SVGAGI. The V gene end was trimmed by 0 bases and the J gene end by 5 bases; junction bases not matched to a gene: 5. The CDR3 is made up of 15 amino acids.